The T cell receptor beta chain described here comes from a study of T-cell reconstitution after alpha-beta-depleted transplantation in children. Researchers prepared the TCRbeta library using unique molecular identifiers, the study reports. MiXCR was run by TCRdb on the PCR reads, yielding one entry per CDR3 protein. This sample carries about 350,000 distinct CDR3 sequences, 13% of them seen once, and the ten largest clones take 3.5% to 4.5%. This clonotype was detected a few times. Trimming cost V 2 bases and J 6 bases; bases outside gene matches: 9. The CDR3 is 17 amino acids. Germline lookup yields CDR1 SGHDN and CDR2 FVKESK.

The starting material was PBMCs, obtained from the stem cell graft. This receptor was taken from a human donor who donated a stem cell graft to a child with Fanconi anemia. The chain is built from TRBV14 and TRBJ2-1; TRBD2 aligns across 11 bases. The CDR3 coding sequence is TGTGCCAGCAGCCAATCCCTTCTAGCGGGGGGATTCAATGAGCAGTTCTTC. This encodes CASSQSLLAGGFNEQFF.